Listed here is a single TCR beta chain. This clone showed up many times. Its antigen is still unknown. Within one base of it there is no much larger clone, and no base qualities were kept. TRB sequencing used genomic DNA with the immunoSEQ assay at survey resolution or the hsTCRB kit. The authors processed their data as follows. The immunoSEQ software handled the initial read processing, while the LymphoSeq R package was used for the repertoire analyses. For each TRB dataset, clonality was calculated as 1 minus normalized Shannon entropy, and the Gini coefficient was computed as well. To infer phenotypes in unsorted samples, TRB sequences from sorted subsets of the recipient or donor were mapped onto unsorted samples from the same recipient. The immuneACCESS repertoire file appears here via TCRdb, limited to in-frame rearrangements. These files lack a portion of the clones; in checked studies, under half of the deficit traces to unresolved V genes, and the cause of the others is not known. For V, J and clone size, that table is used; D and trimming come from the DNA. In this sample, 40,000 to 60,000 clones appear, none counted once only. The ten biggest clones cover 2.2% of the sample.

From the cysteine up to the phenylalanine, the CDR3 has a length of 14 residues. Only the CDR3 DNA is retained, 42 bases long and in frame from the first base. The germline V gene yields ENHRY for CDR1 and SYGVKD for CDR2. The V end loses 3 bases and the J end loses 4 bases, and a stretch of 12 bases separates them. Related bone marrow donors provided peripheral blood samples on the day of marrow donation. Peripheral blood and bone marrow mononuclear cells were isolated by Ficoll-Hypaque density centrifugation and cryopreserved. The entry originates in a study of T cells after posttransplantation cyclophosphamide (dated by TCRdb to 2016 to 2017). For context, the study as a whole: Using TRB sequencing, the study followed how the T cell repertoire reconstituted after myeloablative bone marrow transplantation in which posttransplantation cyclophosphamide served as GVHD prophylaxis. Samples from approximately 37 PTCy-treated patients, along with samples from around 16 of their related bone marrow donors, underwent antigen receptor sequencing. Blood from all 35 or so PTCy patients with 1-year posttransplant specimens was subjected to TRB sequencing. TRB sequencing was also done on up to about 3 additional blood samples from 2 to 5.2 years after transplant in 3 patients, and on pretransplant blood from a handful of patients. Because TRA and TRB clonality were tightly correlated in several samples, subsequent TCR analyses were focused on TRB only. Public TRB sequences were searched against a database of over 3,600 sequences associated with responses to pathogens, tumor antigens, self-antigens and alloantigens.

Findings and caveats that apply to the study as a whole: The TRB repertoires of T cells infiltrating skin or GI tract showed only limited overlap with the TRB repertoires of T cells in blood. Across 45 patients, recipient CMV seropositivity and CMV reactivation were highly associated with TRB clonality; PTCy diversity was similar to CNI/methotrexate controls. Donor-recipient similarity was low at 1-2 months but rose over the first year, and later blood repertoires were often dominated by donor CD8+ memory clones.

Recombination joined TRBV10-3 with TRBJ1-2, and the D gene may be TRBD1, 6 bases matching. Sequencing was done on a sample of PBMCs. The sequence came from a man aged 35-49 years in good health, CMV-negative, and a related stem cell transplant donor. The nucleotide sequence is TGTGCCATCAGTGAAGGGCAGGGGAGCTATGGCTACACCTTC. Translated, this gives CAISEGQGSYGYTF.